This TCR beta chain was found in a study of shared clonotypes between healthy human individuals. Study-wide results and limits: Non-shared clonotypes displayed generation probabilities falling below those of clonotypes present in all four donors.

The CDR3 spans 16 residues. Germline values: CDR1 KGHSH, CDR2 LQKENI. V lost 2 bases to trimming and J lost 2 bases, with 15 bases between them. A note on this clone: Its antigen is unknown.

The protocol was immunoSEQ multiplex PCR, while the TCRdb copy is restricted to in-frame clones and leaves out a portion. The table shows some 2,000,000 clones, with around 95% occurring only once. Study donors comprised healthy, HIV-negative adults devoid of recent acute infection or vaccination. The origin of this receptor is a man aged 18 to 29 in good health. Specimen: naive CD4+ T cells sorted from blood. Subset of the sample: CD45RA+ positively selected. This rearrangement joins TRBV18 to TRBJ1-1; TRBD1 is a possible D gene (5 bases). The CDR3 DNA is TGTGCCAGCTCACCATACTCGATGGGGACCAACACTGAAGCTTTCTTT. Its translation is CASSPYSMGTNTEAFF. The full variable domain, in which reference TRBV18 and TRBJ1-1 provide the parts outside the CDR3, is NAGVMQNPRHLVRRRGQEARLRCSPMKGHSHVYWYRQLPEEGLKFMVYLQKENIIDESGMPKERFSAEFPKEGPSILRIQQVVRGDSAAYFCASSPYSMGTNTEAFFGQGTRLTVV.